A single sample gave rise to the 22 T cell receptor beta chains below, sequenced in a study of T cells in Graves' hyperthyroidism and ophthalmopathy. Researchers amplified the TCR beta CDR3 regions from RNA transcripts. First-round RT-PCR targeting the TCR CDR3 was performed with the HTBI primer set. From the multiplex PCR reads, TCRdb called clonotypes with MiXCR, one entry per CDR3 protein. The sample has under 350,000 distinct CDR3 sequences, approximately 17% seen once. The sample taken for sequencing was blood. These receptors came from a woman aged 60-75 years with Graves' ophthalmopathy.

The rearrangement links TRBV5-1 to TRBJ1-5; 7 nucleotides agree with TRBD1. CDR1 is SGHRS and CDR2 is YFSETQ in the germline V gene. The V segment lost 4 bases and the J segment 2 bases; nucleotides outside the gene matches: 3. The CDR3 contains 14 residues. The CDR3 loop reads CASSVGTGNQPQHF. The CDR3 bases are TGCGCCAGCAGCGTCGGGACAGGCAATCAGCCCCAGCATTTT.

Ten or more counts support this clonotype. The chain has TRBV7-9 and TRBJ2-3; D remains unclear. Germline V gene sequence: CDR1 SEHNR, CDR2 FQNEAQ (reference sequence). V was pared by 3 bases and J by 1 base, with 8 bases between. This CDR3 has 14 residues. CDR3 sequence (DNA): TGTGCCAGCAGCTTCGCGTGGGGCACAGATACGCAGTATTTT. Protein: CASSFAWGTDTQYF.

The genes are TRBV10-3 and TRBJ2-1, with TRBD2 matching 14 bases. The V gene end was trimmed by 10 bases and the J gene end by 10 bases; junction bases not matched to a gene: 9. Germline V gene lookup returns CDR1 ENHRY and CDR2 SYGVKD. The CDR3 loop spans 14 amino acids. CDR3 loop: CATGTSGSVAEQFF. The CDR3, as DNA: TGTGCCACCGGGACTAGCGGGAGTGTGGCGGAGCAGTTCTTC.

This clonotype appeared a few times. The J gene is TRBJ2-2, the V gene TRBV5-1; 7 bases line up with TRBD1. With V trimmed by 5 bases and J by 4 bases, 8 bases remained unmatched. The CDR3 runs to 15 residues. CDR1 is SGHRS and CDR2 is YFSETQ in the germline V gene. This CDR3 reads CASSPPAGGTGELFF. CDR3 coding DNA: TGCGCCAGCAGTCCTCCGGCAGGGGGCACCGGGGAGCTGTTTTTT. Full variable domain (remainder filled in from reference TRBV5-1 and TRBJ2-2): KAGVTQTPRYLIKTRGQQVTLSCSPISGHRSVSWYQQTPGQGLQFLFEYFSETQRNKGNFPGRFSGRQFSNSRSEMNVSTLELGDSALYLCASSPPAGGTGELFFGEGSRLTVL.

This clonotype was picked up many times. This chain links TRBV6-6 with TRBJ2-3; D remains unclear. Trimming removed 0 bases from V and 4 bases from J, with 8 bases in between. The CDR3 loop spans 14 amino acids. Germline CDR1 is MNHNY and CDR2 is SVGAGI (reference sequence). The CDR3 sequence is CASSYSGRSDTQYF. In DNA form, the CDR3 reads TGTGCCAGCAGTTACTCGGGTAGATCAGATACGCAGTATTTT.

V is TRBV4-3 and J is TRBJ2-3, with a possible D match to TRBD2 (6 bases). Germline V gene sequence: CDR1 LGHNA, CDR2 YSLEER. V lost 0 bases to trimming and J lost 10 bases, with 8 bases between them. The CDR3 length is 12 residues. Written as DNA, the CDR3 is TGCGCCAGCAGCCAAGACTGGGAGGCGCAGTATTTT. Amino acid sequence: CASSQDWEAQYF.

This clonotype was observed at least ten times. The gene calls are TRBV13 and TRBJ1-1; D may be TRBD1 (6 bases). V was pared by 0 bases and J by 10 bases, with 12 bases between. CDR1 and CDR2 (germline): PRHDT, FYEKMQ (reference sequence). This CDR3 is built from 13 residues. CDR3 in amino acids: CASSLGSPGAAFF. In DNA form, the CDR3 reads TGTGCCAGCAGCTTAGGTTCCCCAGGGGCAGCTTTCTTT.

This clonotype was detected ten times or more. The chain employs TRBV3-1 and TRBJ2-7; 15 bases map to TRBD2. Germline V gene sequence: CDR1 LGHDT, CDR2 YNNKEL (reference sequence). V gave up 4 bases and J gave up 4 bases; unmatched junction bases: 5. The CDR3 is 16 amino acids. The chain's CDR3 is CASSRTGTSGGYEQYF. CDR3 coding DNA: TGTGCCAGCAGCCGAACCGGGACTAGCGGGGGGTACGAGCAGTACTTC.

The chain employs TRBV2 and TRBJ1-4; perhaps TRBD1 as D (6 bases). With 6 bases removed from V and 7 bases from J, the gap between germline ends came to 15 bases. The CDR3 length is 14 residues. The germline CDR1 and CDR2 sequences are SNHLY and FYNNEI. The CDR3 nucleotides are TGTGCCAGCAGGCCGAGGGGGGCGGGTGAAAAACTGTTTTTT. It is translated as CASRPRGAGEKLFF.

This rearrangement joins TRBV27 to TRBJ2-7; 11 bases are a match to TRBD2. With V trimmed by 4 bases and J by 5 bases, 7 bases remained unmatched. The CDR3 has 15 residues. Germline CDR1 is MNHEY and CDR2 is SMNVEV (reference sequence). The CDR3 is CASSSLSGGAHEQYF. The CDR3 bases are TGTGCCAGCAGTTCCCTTAGCGGGGGGGCTCACGAGCAGTACTTC.

J is TRBJ1-5 and V is TRBV6-2 or TRBV6-3, with TRBD1 as a possible D gene (5 bases). Deletions cut 2 bases from V and 4 bases from J, with 12 bases between. Germline V gene lookup returns CDR1 MNHEY and CDR2 SVGEGT. This CDR3 region has 15 residues. The DNA of the CDR3 is TGTGCCAGCAGTTACCTCGCAGGGTTGAATCAGCCCCAGCATTTT. As protein: CASSYLAGLNQPQHF.

This rearrangement joins TRBV10-1 to TRBJ2-2; 8 bases are shared with TRBD2. Germline V gives CDR1 WNHNN, CDR2 SYGVQD (reference sequence). The CDR3 spans 15 residues. After removal of 8 bases from V and 5 bases from J, the junction contained 10 bases not matched to a gene. The CDR3 loop is CASGGGTSSTGELFF. CDR3 sequence (DNA): TGCGCCAGCGGGGGGGGGACTAGTAGTACCGGGGAGCTGTTTTTT.

The CDR3 is CASSLSGLAGTPGGDTQYF. The DNA of the CDR3 is TGTGCCAGCAGTCTCTCAGGACTAGCGGGAACCCCAGGTGGAGATACGCAGTATTTT. The chain links TRBV28 to TRBJ2-3, with TRBD2 matching over 12 bases. Germline V gene lookup returns CDR1 MDHEN and CDR2 SYDVKM. V shed 5 bases, J shed 5 bases, and the junction held 17 bases outside the gene matches. This CDR3 is 19 amino acids long.

The sample holds a few counts of this clonotype. The V gene is TRBV19, the J gene TRBJ2-1, with TRBD1 as a possible D gene (5 bases). Trimming took 6 bases from V and 0 from J, leaving 9 bases between them. The CDR3 is 14 residues long. Germline CDR1 reads LNHDA; CDR2 reads SQIVND (reference sequence). CDR3 in amino acids: CASRDTSSYNEQFF. For the CDR3, the DNA is TGTGCCAGTAGGGACACCAGCTCCTACAATGAGCAGTTCTTC.

This clonotype occurred many times. In nucleotides, the CDR3 is TGTGCCAGCAGTCCCCCGGGACCCTACGAGCAGTACTTC. This translates into CASSPPGPYEQYF. The gene calls are TRBV2 and TRBJ2-7, with D possibly called TRBD1 or TRBD2 (5 bases each). Germline V gene data show CDR1 as SNHLY and CDR2 as FYNNEI. The CDR3 covers 13 residues. V was shortened by 5 bases and J by 2 bases, with 10 bases between the two germline ends.

The rearrangement uses TRBV20-1 and TRBJ1-2; 8 bases are shared with TRBD1. This CDR3 is 16 amino acids long. Germline V lookup: CDR1 DFQATT, CDR2 SNEGSKA (reference sequence). Germline trimming cut 3 bases from V and 4 bases from J; bases unmatched to any gene: 13. The CDR3 DNA is TGCAGTGCTAGGGGCAGGGGGCAGGAGTACAGCTATGGCTACACCTTC. Protein product: CSARGRGQEYSYGYTF.

V and J are TRBV7-2 and TRBJ2-7; 10 positions agree with TRBD1. V lost 5 bases to trimming and J lost 5 bases; unmatched junction nucleotides: 9. The CDR3 is 15 residues long. Germline V gives CDR1 SGHTA, CDR2 FQGNSA. Here the CDR3 reads CASSAPGQGINEQYF. The CDR3 DNA is TGTGCCAGCAGCGCTCCGGGACAGGGGATAAACGAGCAGTACTTC. The full variable domain, its missing parts supplied by reference TRBV7-2 and TRBJ2-7, is GAGVSQSPSNKVTEKGKDVELRCDPISGHTALYWYRQSLGQGLEFLIYFQGNSAPDKSGLPSDRFSAERTGGSVSTLTIQRTQQEDSAVYLCASSAPGQGINEQYFGPGTRLTVT.

The rearrangement joins TRBV12-3 or TRBV12-4 to TRBJ2-1, with TRBD2 identical over 7 bases. The ends lost 6 bases at V and 1 base at J; junction bases unmatched: 6. The length of the CDR3 is 15 residues. CDR3 region: CASSLMRGSYNEQFF. The CDR3 nucleotides read TGTGCCAGCAGCTTAATGCGGGGGTCCTACAATGAGCAGTTCTTC.

This clonotype came up many times. The DNA of the CDR3 is TGTGCCAGCAGCTTACTACCGGGACCGCAGTACTTC. It translates to CASSLLPGPQYF. This chain connects TRBV13 to TRBJ2-7, with D perhaps TRBD1 or TRBD2 (5 bases each). Per germline, CDR1 PRHDT and CDR2 FYEKMQ (reference sequence). V lost 2 bases and J 9 bases, leaving 11 bases between the germline ends. The CDR3 contains 12 residues.

In this sample, this clonotype turned up once. The chain employs TRBV29-1 and TRBJ1-5, with unresolved D. Between the trimmed V and J ends, which lost 6 bases and 2 bases, there was a span of 8 bases. Germline V lookup: CDR1 SQVTM, CDR2 ANQGSEA. CDR3 length equals 12 residues. CDR3 sequence: CSVRAGNQPQHF. CDR3 sequence (DNA): TGCAGCGTAAGGGCTGGCAATCAGCCCCAGCATTTT.

In this sample, this clonotype turned up a few times. J is TRBJ1-1 and V is TRBV6-1, with 8 bases fitting TRBD1. CDR1 and CDR2 from the germline V gene are MNHNS and SASEGT. This CDR3 contains 13 residues. With 7 bases clipped from V and 1 base from J, the junction kept 2 bases outside the gene matches. CDR3 sequence (DNA): TGTGCCAGCAACAGGGGGGAGAACACTGAAGCTTTCTTT. Translated: CASNRGENTEAFF.

Details on this clonotype: A much larger clone lies one base from this, so it may be a read error. V gene TRBV20-1 combines with J gene TRBJ1-1; D possibly corresponds to TRBD1 (6 bases). This CDR3 region has 13 residues. The germline gives CDR1 DFQATT, CDR2 SNEGSKA (reference sequence). The CDR3 DNA is TGCAGTGCTAATAAACAGGGAGGCACTGAAGCTCTCTTT. Its protein is CSANKQGGTEALF.